This T cell receptor (beta chain) was retrieved from a study of blood T cells in healthy people across ages. Using a J-beta primer mix together with a sample-barcoded 5' primer, a second PCR was run for roughly 6 to 12 cycles. Each TCR beta cDNA got a 12-nucleotide random molecular identifier. From each sample, at least 2.5 million paired-end reads containing CDR3 were obtained. TCRdb used MiXCR to reprocess the 5' RACE reads, holding one entry per CDR3 protein. Found here are approximately 780,000 distinct CDR3 sequences, approximately 24% of them singletons; the top ten hold about 3%. A note on this clonotype: Its antigen is currently unknown.

Germline V CDR1 and CDR2: LGHDT, YNNKEL (reference sequence). This CDR3 contains 16 residues. Trimming removed 0 bases from V and 0 bases from J, with 9 bases in between. Findings and caveats of the study: With age, beta diversity per million T cells declined roughly linearly, significantly by 35 to 40. Naive T cell percentage showed a strong correlation with TCR beta diversity.

These data also formed part of another study, on T cells of mothers and their children.

The rearrangement links TRBV3-1 to TRBJ2-4; TRBD2 might be the D (5 bases). Sequences were obtained from blood. This receptor was obtained from a boy aged 5-17 years in good health. DNA for the CDR3: TGTGCCAGCAGCCAAGATTACGGGGTAGCCAAAAACATTCAGTACTTC. Translation gives CASSQDYGVAKNIQYF.